Listed here are 25 T cell receptor beta chains from one sample, sequenced in a study of blood T cells in healthy people across ages. Next came a second PCR, run for about 6 to 12 cycles, which used a sample-barcoded 5' primer along with a J-beta primer mix. TCRdb ran MiXCR on the 5' RACE reads and lists one entry per CDR3 protein. The sample lists some 890,000 distinct CDR3 sequences, approximately 32% occurring once. This sample was shared with a second study, whose subject was T cells of mothers and their children.

Material for sequencing was blood. The receptors shown here come from a woman aged 40 to 55 in good health.

In this sample, this clonotype turned up a few times. This chain connects TRBV12-3 or TRBV12-4 to TRBJ1-1; 8 bases align to TRBD1. The junction had 8 bases not matched to a gene; V was cut back by 7 bases and J by 13 bases. This CDR3 spans 11 amino acids. The CDR3 sequence: CASILDREGFF. Here the CDR3 DNA reads TGTGCCAGCATATTGGACAGGGAGGGTTTCTTT.

The chain joins TRBV14 to TRBJ2-1; 8 positions match TRBD2. TRBJ2-7 explains the end of the DNA better; the J call may be wrong. Germline loops: CDR1 SGHDN, CDR2 FVKESK. This CDR3 has 16 residues. For the CDR3, the DNA is TGTGCCAGCAGCCAGACCGCGGGGGGCTACTACAATGAGCAGTACTTC. Translation gives CASSQTAGGYYNEQYF.

This clonotype came up a few times. The CDR3 here is CASSEPSSTEAFF. The CDR3 bases are TGCGCCAGCAGTGAGCCAAGTAGCACTGAAGCTTTCTTT. The J gene is TRBJ1-1, the V gene TRBV10-2; D gene unclear. V lost 2 bases and J lost 4, with 8 bases in between. CDR3 length: 13 residues. The germline CDR1 and CDR2 sequences are WSHSY and SAAADI.

This clonotype showed up just a few times. The gene calls are TRBV12-3 or TRBV12-4 and TRBJ1-5, with 7 bases matching TRBD1. The CDR3 has 15 residues. Trimming at V came to 5 bases and at J to 2 bases, leaving 6 bases not matched to a gene. CDR3 nucleotide sequence: TGTGCCAGCAGTGAAAGGGGGCGCGGCAATCAGCCCCAGCATTTT. The encoded protein is CASSERGRGNQPQHF.

This clonotype was seen a handful of times. The chain is built from TRBV20-1 and TRBJ1-5; 11 nucleotides line up with TRBD1. Germline assignment: CDR1 DFQATT and CDR2 SNEGSKA (reference sequence). V was clipped by 6 bases and J by 4 bases; unmatched bases: 2. The CDR3 consists of 13 residues. The CDR3 loop reads CSAGQGANQPQHF. As DNA, the CDR3 is TGCAGTGCCGGACAGGGGGCTAATCAGCCCCAGCATTTT.

This chain links TRBV3-1 with TRBJ1-1; a weak D match, TRBD1 (6 bases). The V gene lost 4 bases and the J gene lost 4 bases, with 16 bases spanning the gap. The CDR3 totals 15 residues. Germline CDR1 reads LGHDT; CDR2 reads YNNKEL (reference sequence). This CDR3 is CASSPTYTRGTEAFF. The CDR3 DNA reads as TGTGCCAGCAGCCCAACATATACCAGGGGCACTGAAGCTTTCTTT.

This clonotype showed up just a few times. This rearrangement joins TRBV7-2 to TRBJ2-1; TRBD2 matches at 9 bases. From germline, CDR1 is SGHTA and CDR2 FQGNSA. The V gene end was trimmed by 5 bases and the J gene end by 10 bases; junction bases not matched to a gene: 9. This CDR3 comprises 14 residues. This CDR3 is CASSLGRGGQEQFF. CDR3 DNA: TGTGCCAGCAGCCTCGGGCGGGGGGGCCAAGAGCAGTTCTTC. Variable domain in full (rest from reference TRBV7-2 and TRBJ2-1): GAGVSQSPSNKVTEKGKDVELRCDPISGHTALYWYRQSLGQGLEFLIYFQGNSAPDKSGLPSDRFSAERTGGSVSTLTIQRTQQEDSAVYLCASSLGRGGQEQFFGPGTRLTVL.

This clonotype was seen a few times. The rearrangement links TRBV25-1 to TRBJ2-7; possibly TRBD2 for D (6 bases). Germline V gives CDR1 MGHDK, CDR2 SYGVNS. The CDR3 is 15 residues long. Trimming removed 2 bases at V and 0 bases at J, with 11 bases between. CDR3 sequence (DNA): TGTGCCAGCAGTGAAGCGGGGCGCCGCTCCTACGAGCAGTACTTC. Amino acid sequence: CASSEAGRRSYEQYF.

This clonotype turned up a few times. The J gene is TRBJ2-5, the V gene TRBV7-2; D is unresolved. The germline gives CDR1 SGHTA, CDR2 FQGNSA. The V gene lost 5 bases and the J gene lost 4 bases, with 17 bases spanning the gap. The CDR3 has 15 amino acids. CDR3 nucleotides: TGTGCCAGCAGCAATCCCAAGGGTTCATTAGAGACCCAGTACTTC. This gives the protein CASSNPKGSLETQYF. Filled out from reference TRBV7-2 and TRBJ2-5, the complete variable domain reads GAGVSQSPSNKVTEKGKDVELRCDPISGHTALYWYRQSLGQGLEFLIYFQGNSAPDKSGLPSDRFSAERTGGSVSTLTIQRTQQEDSAVYLCASSNPKGSLETQYFGPGTRLLVL.

This chain connects TRBV5-1 to TRBJ1-1, with TRBD1 matching over 9 bases. J lost 5 bases, V lost 4 bases, and 9 bases had no gene match. The CDR3 has 15 residues. The V gene's germline CDR1 is SGHRS and CDR2 YFSETQ. The CDR3 DNA sequence: TGCGCCAGCAGCGCCAGAACAGGGGGCGGAACTGAAGCTTTCTTT. This sequence encodes CASSARTGGGTEAFF.

This chain joins TRBV2 and TRBJ2-4; D assignment may be TRBD1 or TRBD2 (6 bases each). Per the germline V gene, CDR1 is SNHLY and CDR2 is FYNNEI. V dropped 6 bases and J dropped 6 bases, with 15 bases sitting between them. The CDR3 totals 14 residues. The CDR3 is CASRGGLFRNIQYF. The CDR3 coding sequence is TGTGCCAGCAGGGGGGGCCTTTTTAGAAACATTCAGTACTTC. The full variable domain, with the rest looked up from reference TRBV2 and TRBJ2-4, is EPEVTQTPSHQVTQMGQEVILRCVPISNHLYFYWYRQILGQKVEFLVSFYNNEISEKSEIFDDQFSVERPDGSNFTLKIRSTKLEDSAMYFCASRGGLFRNIQYFGAGTRLSVL.

This chain joins TRBV6-4 and TRBJ2-3; a possible D gene is TRBD2 (5 bases). CDR1 and CDR2 (germline): MRHNA, SNTAGT. The CDR3 runs to 13 residues. V gave up 3 bases and J gave up 5 bases, with 9 bases separating them. As DNA, the CDR3 is TGTGCCAGCAGTGATCTAGCTGAAGATACGCAGTATTTT. It is translated as CASSDLAEDTQYF.

The chain employs TRBV5-6 and TRBJ2-1, with D perhaps matching TRBD2 (6 bases). The DNA end favors TRBJ2-7, so the J call may be wrong. The CDR3 sequence is 16 residues long. Per the germline V gene, CDR1 is SGHDT and CDR2 is YYEEEE. CDR3 region: CASSLWWAGTGNEQYF. The CDR3 DNA is TGTGCCAGCAGCTTGTGGTGGGCGGGGACTGGGAATGAGCAGTACTTC.

This clonotype was counted at least ten times. The rearrangement links TRBV29-1 to TRBJ1-2; no definite D call. The CDR3 totals 13 residues. Germline-derived CDR1 and CDR2 are SQVTM and ANQGSEA. The ends were cut back, 6 bases at V and 4 bases at J, with 15 bases in the middle. The CDR3 DNA reads as TGCAGCGTCGCCTTCACGATGAGCTATGGCTACACCTTC. Translated: CSVAFTMSYGYTF.

In its sample, this clonotype was seen many times. This chain connects TRBV20-1 to TRBJ2-3; 8 nucleotides match TRBD2. This CDR3 region has 15 residues. After removal of 4 bases from V and 4 bases from J, the junction contained 10 bases not matched to a gene. Germline V gene lookup returns CDR1 DFQATT and CDR2 SNEGSKA (reference sequence). CDR3 amino acids: CSATTGTSAADTQYF. In DNA, the CDR3 is TGCAGTGCTACCACCGGGACTAGTGCGGCAGATACGCAGTATTTT.

About this clonotype itself: This sequence may be a read error, since a much larger clone differs from it by one base. The chain uses TRBV7-2 and TRBJ2-1; 10 positions match TRBD2. The CDR3 length is 16 residues. The germline gives CDR1 SGHTA, CDR2 FQGNSA. CDR3 sequence (DNA): TGTGCCAGCAGCTTAGGTTCGGCTAGCGGGGGAAATGTGCAGTTCTTC. This codes for CASSLGSASGGNVQFF.

The chain links TRBV28 to TRBJ1-4; D not resolved. This CDR3 contains 14 residues. V lost 2 bases and J lost 7, with 11 bases in between. Germline assignment: CDR1 MDHEN and CDR2 SYDVKM. The chain's CDR3 is CASSLRGEGEKLFF. Here the CDR3 DNA reads TGTGCCAGCAGTTTAAGAGGCGAAGGTGAAAAACTGTTTTTT.

This clonotype was detected ten times or more. The rearrangement joins TRBV12-3 or TRBV12-4 to TRBJ2-7; D gene ambiguous. Trimming shortened V by 3 bases and J by 2 bases, and 14 bases separated the two germline ends. The length of the CDR3 is 15 residues. This CDR3 reads CASSLGMEGTYEQYF. The CDR3 nucleotides read TGTGCCAGCAGTTTGGGGATGGAAGGGACCTACGAGCAGTACTTC.

This clonotype was seen a handful of times. The gene calls are TRBV25-1 and TRBJ2-5; D is ambiguous. The germline V and J ends were trimmed by 6 bases and 5 bases, with 10 bases remaining between them. This CDR3 has 12 residues. Germline V gene lookup returns CDR1 MGHDK and CDR2 SYGVNS. The CDR3 region is CASRGRRETQYF. In DNA form, the CDR3 reads TGTGCCAGCAGGGGCAGGCGGGAGACCCAGTACTTC.

The rearrangement uses TRBV27 and TRBJ1-2; 8 bases match TRBD1. Per the germline V gene, CDR1 is MNHEY and CDR2 is SMNVEV (reference sequence). J gave up 5 bases and V 5 bases, and 10 bases lay outside the gene matches. The CDR3 runs 15 residues. This CDR3 reads CASSPNGQGAYGYTF. The DNA of the CDR3 is TGTGCCAGCAGTCCCAATGGGCAGGGGGCTTATGGCTACACCTTC.

To note about this clonotype: This may be a read error, as it is one base from a much larger clone. The J gene is TRBJ2-3, the V gene TRBV7-3; D not resolved. Trimming removed 5 bases from V and 9 bases from J, with 18 bases in between. Germline V lookup: CDR1 SGHTA, CDR2 FQGTGA. This CDR3 comprises 14 residues. The CDR3 sequence: CASSDTNTDETQYF. The CDR3 DNA is TGTGCCAGCAGCGACACGAATACGGACGAAACGCAGTATTTT.

In this sample, this clonotype turned up once. The gene calls are TRBV7-2 and TRBJ2-3; 10 positions match TRBD2. Germline V gene sequence: CDR1 SGHTA, CDR2 FQGNSA. The J segment lost 5 bases and the V segment lost 1 base, leaving 6 bases of the junction unmatched. This CDR3 has 16 amino acids. In nucleotides, the CDR3 is TGTGCCAGCAGCTTAGTCCCAGCGGGGGGGCAAGATACGCAGTATTTT. This sequence encodes CASSLVPAGGQDTQYF. Full variable domain (missing parts from reference TRBV7-2 and TRBJ2-3): GAGVSQSPSNKVTEKGKDVELRCDPISGHTALYWYRQSLGQGLEFLIYFQGNSAPDKSGLPSDRFSAERTGGSVSTLTIQRTQQEDSAVYLCASSLVPAGGQDTQYFGPGTRLTVL.

The V call is TRBV3-1, the J call TRBJ2-5; 7 nucleotides match TRBD2. This CDR3 has 15 amino acids. V shed 2 bases, J shed 5 bases, and the junction held 8 bases outside the gene matches. Germline loops: CDR1 LGHDT, CDR2 YNNKEL (reference sequence). Here the CDR3 reads CASSQRAGTRETQYF. As DNA, the CDR3 is TGTGCCAGCAGCCAAAGAGCGGGGACCCGGGAGACCCAGTACTTC.

V gene TRBV15 combines with J gene TRBJ1-6; 10 nucleotides align to TRBD1. J gave up 10 bases and V 3 bases, and 3 bases lay outside the gene matches. The CDR3 spans 14 residues. Per the germline V gene, CDR1 is LNHNV and CDR2 is YYDKDF (reference sequence). CDR3 sequence reads: CATSRGQGPSPLHF. CDR3 coding DNA: TGTGCCACCAGCAGGGGACAGGGGCCCTCACCCCTCCACTTT.

This rearrangement joins TRBV20-1 to TRBJ1-1; unclear D gene. CDR3 size: 13 residues. V was shortened by 2 bases and J by 1 base, with 8 bases between the two germline ends. Germline CDR1 is DFQATT and CDR2 is SNEGSKA (reference sequence). The CDR3 loop is CSARKGQNTEAFF. DNA of the CDR3: TGCAGTGCTAGAAAGGGCCAGAACACTGAAGCTTTCTTT.